This paragraph covers one T cell receptor (beta chain) sequence. The antigen is not known. The data stem from a study of T cell clones after liver transplantation. General observations from the study: Donor-reactive sequences fell more than third party-reactive ones, suggesting partial deletion.

Thawed unstimulated PBMCs were FACS-sorted by CD3, CD4 and CD8 into two populations. The CDR3 sequence is 13 residues long. Trimming took 6 bases from V and 9 from J; bases not matched to a gene: 4. Germline V lookup: CDR1 SGHRS, CDR2 YFSETQ. TCRdb's copy holds only in-frame clones and misses some; the assay was immunoSEQ multiplex PCR. The sample lists 65,000 to 90,000 clones, roughly 90% occurring once. The source is a human donor who received a liver transplant. The sequencing here drew on CD4+ T cells from blood, taken before liver transplant. The chain links TRBV5-1 to TRBJ2-1; 12 bases are shared with TRBD1. For the CDR3, the DNA is TGCGCCAGCACCGGGACAGGGGGCACTGAGCAGTTCTTC. Amino acid sequence: CASTGTGGTEQFF.